A single sample gave rise to the 31 T cell receptor beta chains below, sequenced in a study of CD8+CD57+ T cells in acquired aplastic anemia. According to the study, genomic DNA was the template for TCR beta VDJ and CDR3 profiling. TCRdb reanalysed the reads using MiXCR and keeps one entry per CDR3 protein. The sample shows some 190,000 distinct CDR3 sequences, 45% to 50% of them seen only once. Material: sorted CD4+, CD8+, or CD8+CD57+ T cells (not recorded which) from PBMCs. These receptor sequences come from a human donor in good health.

The J gene is TRBJ1-1, the V gene TRBV20-1; tentative D call: TRBD1 (5 bases). Germline V gene sequence: CDR1 DFQATT, CDR2 SNEGSKA (reference sequence). The CDR3 contains 13 residues. V lost 5 bases and J 6 bases, leaving 16 bases between the germline ends. The CDR3 DNA follows: TGCAGTGCTCCGCTCCGCGCAGGGCCTGAAGCTTTCTTT. It codes for CSAPLRAGPEAFF.

V usage is TRBV10-1 and J usage is TRBJ2-2; TRBD1 agrees at 8 bases. Looked up from germline, CDR1 is WNHNN and CDR2 is SYGVQD (reference sequence). J was trimmed by 5 bases and V by 11 bases; bases with no gene match: 10. This CDR3 is 14 amino acids long. The CDR3 reads CADSTGGLTGELFF. CDR3 DNA sequence: TGCGCCGACAGCACAGGGGGGTTGACCGGGGAGCTGTTTTTT.

Many counts were recorded for this clonotype. This chain connects TRBV20-1 to TRBJ2-3, with unresolved D. The V and J ends lost 4 bases and 6 bases respectively, with 11 bases between them. Germline assignment: CDR1 DFQATT and CDR2 SNEGSKA (reference sequence). There are 12 residues in the CDR3. The CDR3 region is CSATLSSDTQYF. DNA of the CDR3: TGCAGTGCTACCTTGAGTTCGGATACGCAGTATTTT.

The V and J genes are TRBV7-9 and TRBJ1-2; no clear D gene. The CDR3 loop spans 10 amino acids. V dropped 6 bases and J dropped 10 bases, with 9 bases sitting between them. Per the germline V gene, CDR1 is SEHNR and CDR2 is FQNEAQ (reference sequence). As DNA, the CDR3 is TGTGCCAGCAGGGAGATCGCCTACACCTTC. This sequence encodes CASREIAYTF.

The chain uses TRBV29-1 and TRBJ2-2; D perhaps matches TRBD2 (5 bases). The V end was cut by 8 bases, the J end by 2 bases, with 9 bases between. The CDR3 is made up of 12 amino acids. Germline CDR1 is SQVTM and CDR2 is ANQGSEA. The CDR3 sequence is CSSRENTGELFF. In DNA, the CDR3 is TGCAGCTCCCGGGAAAACACCGGGGAGCTGTTTTTT.

This clonotype showed up many times. This chain connects TRBV20-1 to TRBJ2-5, with 7 bases lining up with TRBD2. The J segment lost 2 bases and the V segment lost 3 bases, leaving 15 bases of the junction unmatched. Looked up from germline, CDR1 is DFQATT and CDR2 is SNEGSKA (reference sequence). CDR3 length: 17 amino acids. CDR3 nucleotides: TGCAGTGCTAGGGGGGTGGGGCTAGCGGAATTTCAAGAGACCCAGTACTTC. Residues: CSARGVGLAEFQETQYF.

This clonotype was seen ten or more times. The gene calls are TRBV20-1 and TRBJ1-3, with D perhaps TRBD1 (5 bases). The CDR3 is 13 residues long. V lost 6 bases, J lost 4 bases, and 13 bases lay in between. Per germline, CDR1 DFQATT and CDR2 SNEGSKA (reference sequence). The CDR3 nucleotides read TGCAGTGCCCCACAGGTTTTCGGAAACACCATATATTTT. Its protein is CSAPQVFGNTIYF.

This clonotype was observed many times. The rearrangement links TRBV5-1 to TRBJ1-5, with D possibly matching TRBD1 (6 bases). V was shortened by 0 bases and J by 6 bases, with 13 bases between the two germline ends. CDR3 length: 15 residues. Germline-derived CDR1 and CDR2 are SGHRS and YFSETQ. The CDR3 bases are TGCGCCAGCAGCTTGGAGGGGGGGCGCGGTCAGCCCCAGCATTTT. Translating gives CASSLEGGRGQPQHF.

With respect to this clonotype: A much larger clone lies one base from this, so it may be a read error. The chain couples TRBV6-5 to TRBJ1-2; the D is unclear. The CDR3 totals 14 residues. Germline loops: CDR1 MNHEY, CDR2 SVGAGI. Trimming shortened V by 2 bases and J by 10 bases, and 17 bases separated the two germline ends. CDR3 sequence reads: CASSYHRTANVYTF. The CDR3 DNA follows: TGTGCCAGCAGTTACCATCGAACAGCTAACGTCTACACCTTC.

The V call is TRBV6-2 or TRBV6-3, the J call TRBJ2-3; the D is unclear. This CDR3 is 15 amino acids long. CDR1 is MNHEY and CDR2 is SVGEGT in the germline V gene. Trimming took off 2 bases at V and 0 bases at J, with 9 bases between the two ends. The CDR3 DNA is TGTGCCAGCAGTTACGGAGCAGTAAGCACAGATACGCAGTATTTT. Protein: CASSYGAVSTDTQYF.

The rearrangement uses TRBV2 and TRBJ2-7; D is unresolved. Germline V CDR1 and CDR2: SNHLY, FYNNEI. Trimming took off 2 bases at V and 7 bases at J, with 12 bases between the two ends. This CDR3 region has 13 residues. CDR3 amino acids: CASSESPPLEQYF. The CDR3 bases are TGTGCCAGCAGTGAATCTCCCCCCTTGGAGCAGTACTTC.

The rearrangement links TRBV15 to TRBJ2-7; D ambiguous. CDR3 length equals 15 residues. CDR1 and CDR2 from the germline V gene are LNHNV and YYDKDF (reference sequence). V lost 0 bases to trimming and J lost 2 bases, with 11 bases between them. The CDR3 DNA reads as TGTGCCACCAGCAGAGATCGAGGCGGAACCTACGAGCAGTACTTC. Its protein is CATSRDRGGTYEQYF.

Written as DNA, the CDR3 is TGTGCCAGTAGTATCCCAGGGGGAATCTACGAGCAGTACTTC. Encoded protein: CASSIPGGIYEQYF. This chain joins TRBV19 and TRBJ2-7; 7 nucleotides line up with TRBD1. The ends lost 3 bases at V and 3 bases at J; junction bases unmatched: 5. Germline V gives CDR1 LNHDA, CDR2 SQIVND (reference sequence). The CDR3 contains 14 residues.

This clonotype was observed a handful of times. This chain uses TRBV25-1 with TRBJ1-1; D gene unclear. Germline V gene sequence: CDR1 MGHDK, CDR2 SYGVNS. V was shortened by 3 bases and J by 2 bases, with 10 bases between the two germline ends. There are 14 residues in the CDR3. The CDR3 here is CASSDYRKNTEAFF. In DNA, the CDR3 is TGTGCCAGCAGTGATTATAGGAAAAACACTGAAGCTTTCTTT.

This clonotype was recorded many times. This chain connects TRBV7-8 to TRBJ2-2; D uncertain. The CDR3 covers 15 residues. The V gene's germline CDR1 is SGHVS and CDR2 FQNEAQ. V was cut by 2 bases and J by 1 base, with 8 bases left in between. In DNA, the CDR3 is TGTGCCAGCAGCTTAACGACGGGGAACACCGGGGAGCTGTTTTTT. Its translation: CASSLTTGNTGELFF.

This clonotype was seen once. The chain is built from TRBV20-1 and TRBJ2-7; no definite D call. Trimming took off 0 bases at V and 6 bases at J, with 21 bases between the two ends. The CDR3 is made up of 16 amino acids. Germline CDR1 DFQATT, CDR2 SNEGSKA (reference sequence). DNA for the CDR3: TGCAGTGCTAGAGATCTCCTCAGGCAGCGAAGCAGCGAGCAGTACTTC. It translates to CSARDLLRQRSSEQYF.

The chain recombines TRBV20-1 with TRBJ1-5; 7 bases agree with TRBD1. V shed 0 bases and J 7 bases; nucleotides not matched to a gene: 9. CDR1 DFQATT and CDR2 SNEGSKA come from the germline V gene (reference sequence). The length of the CDR3 is 15 residues. The CDR3 DNA reads TGCAGTGCTAGAGATCCGGTGACAGGGAGACAGCCCCAGCATTTT. As protein: CSARDPVTGRQPQHF.

The V call is TRBV19, the J call TRBJ2-7, with 9 bases fitting TRBD1. Germline V gene data show CDR1 as LNHDA and CDR2 as SQIVND (reference sequence). The CDR3 extends over 15 amino acids. Germline trimming cut 5 bases from V and 2 bases from J; bases unmatched to any gene: 7. Here the CDR3 reads CASSPGQGPAYEQYF. The CDR3 DNA reads TGTGCCAGTAGTCCCGGACAGGGGCCCGCCTACGAGCAGTACTTC.

The V gene is TRBV29-1, the J gene TRBJ1-2, with a possible D match to TRBD1 (5 bases). The germline V and J ends were trimmed by 3 bases and 4 bases, with 9 bases remaining between them. Germline CDR1 reads SQVTM; CDR2 reads ANQGSEA. CDR3 size: 12 residues. CDR3: CSVEEDTYGYTF. CDR3 bases: TGCAGCGTTGAGGAGGACACCTATGGCTACACCTTC.

The chain couples TRBV24-1 to TRBJ2-5; TRBD1 is a possible D gene (6 bases). Deletions cut 9 bases from V and 2 bases from J, with 18 bases between. Looked up from germline, CDR1 is KGHDR and CDR2 is SFDVKD. This CDR3 has 15 residues. The CDR3 is CATLSGGLGQETQYF. CDR3 nucleotide sequence: TGTGCCACCCTATCTGGGGGCTTAGGGCAAGAGACCCAGTACTTC.

This clonotype came up once. The V and J genes are TRBV3-1 and TRBJ2-4; 7 positions agree with TRBD1. Trimming at V came to 7 bases and at J to 1 base, leaving 4 bases not matched to a gene. Per germline, CDR1 LGHDT and CDR2 YNNKEL (reference sequence). The CDR3 runs to 14 residues. CDR3 nucleotide sequence: TGTGCCAGCACCAAACAGGGGGCCAAAAACATTCAGTACTTC. It is translated as CASTKQGAKNIQYF.

This clonotype was seen only once. The rearrangement uses TRBV20-1 and TRBJ2-5; the D gene is possibly TRBD1 (5 bases). V was trimmed by 1 base and J by 2 bases, leaving 11 bases between them. Germline V gene sequence: CDR1 DFQATT, CDR2 SNEGSKA (reference sequence). This CDR3 has 14 amino acids. The CDR3 here is CSARVMAGQETQYF. CDR3 nucleotides: TGCAGTGCTAGAGTGATGGCAGGGCAAGAGACCCAGTACTTC.

Comment on this clonotype: This may stem from a read error, because a much larger clone lies one nucleotide away. The chain links TRBV4-1 to TRBJ2-2; possible D gene TRBD2, 6 bases. This CDR3 comprises 15 residues. Germline loops: CDR1 MGHRA, CDR2 YSYEKL. Trimming removed 6 bases at V and 4 bases at J, with 15 bases between. This chain's CDR3 is CASRLGSRSTGELFF. The CDR3 DNA is TGCGCCAGCAGACTCGGGAGTCGGAGCACCGGGGAGCTGTTTTTT.

This clonotype was recorded at least ten times. The chain employs TRBV14 and TRBJ2-7; TRBD1 matches at 8 bases. Germline values: CDR1 SGHDN, CDR2 FVKESK. V shed 2 bases and J 2 bases; nucleotides not matched to a gene: 5. CDR3 size: 15 residues. In DNA, the CDR3 is TGTGCCAGCAGCCAAAATCTACAGGGGGCCTACGAGCAGTACTTC. Translation: CASSQNLQGAYEQYF.

This clonotype was detected only a few times. V is TRBV5-4 and J is TRBJ1-6; a weak D match, TRBD1 (5 bases). Trimming removed 5 bases from V and 10 bases from J, with 19 bases in between. This CDR3 comprises 15 residues. The germline gives CDR1 SGHNT, CDR2 YYREEE (reference sequence). CDR3 residues: CASRPSGLTPSPLHF. In DNA form, the CDR3 reads TGTGCCAGCAGGCCCTCGGGACTGACGCCCTCACCCCTCCACTTT. Together with reference TRBV5-4 and TRBJ1-6, the CDR3 gives the full variable domain: ETGVTQSPTHLIKTRGQQVTLRCSSQSGHNTVSWYQQALGQGPQFIFQYYREEENGRGNFPPRFSGLQFPNYSSELNVNALELDDSALYLCASRPSGLTPSPLHFGNGTRLTVT.

This clonotype was seen repeatedly, ten times or more. The chain links TRBV20-1 to TRBJ2-3; 8 nucleotides agree with TRBD2. Trimming removed 2 bases from V and 6 bases from J; junction bases left unmatched: 10. The CDR3 consists of 15 residues. Germline CDR1 DFQATT, CDR2 SNEGSKA (reference sequence). Written as DNA, the CDR3 is TGCAGTGCTAGAAACAGCGGGAGCAAGCGGGATACGCAGTATTTT. It yields the protein CSARNSGSKRDTQYF.

This clonotype was found many times. This chain uses TRBV14 with TRBJ2-7; 14 bases are shared with TRBD2. Losses at the gene ends were 5 bases for V and 0 bases for J; bases not matched to a gene: 9. Looked up from germline, CDR1 is SGHDN and CDR2 is FVKESK. This CDR3 is 18 amino acids long. The CDR3 nucleotides are TGTGCCAGCAGCACCGGGACTAGCGGGAGAAGGAGCTCCTACGAGCAGTACTTC. The encoded protein is CASSTGTSGRRSSYEQYF.

This clonotype was seen repeatedly, ten times or more. This rearrangement joins TRBV19 to TRBJ2-1; 7 bases match TRBD2. The CDR3 length is 15 residues. Per the germline V gene, CDR1 is LNHDA and CDR2 is SQIVND (reference sequence). Unmatched junction bases numbered 5, after V lost 4 bases and J lost 2 bases. CDR3 sequence reads: CASSSPSGTYNEQFF. CDR3 nucleotide sequence: TGTGCCAGTAGTAGCCCCAGCGGGACCTACAATGAGCAGTTCTTC.

This clonotype was detected ten times or more. The genes are TRBV12-3 or TRBV12-4 and TRBJ2-3; no clear D gene. This CDR3 is built from 16 residues. Trimming removed 3 bases at V and 0 bases at J, with 13 bases between. The CDR3 DNA reads as TGTGCCAGCAGTTTTAGACGGCTCGGAAGCACAGATACGCAGTATTTT. Protein sequence: CASSFRRLGSTDTQYF.

The chain links TRBV19 to TRBJ1-1, with TRBD1 matching 8 bases. V lost 5 bases to trimming and J lost 3 bases; unmatched junction nucleotides: 8. CDR1 is LNHDA, CDR2 SQIVND, per germline (reference sequence). This CDR3 has 15 amino acids. CDR3 amino acids: CASSQGARGDTEAFF. In DNA, the CDR3 is TGTGCCAGTAGTCAGGGGGCGCGGGGGGACACTGAAGCTTTCTTT.

This clonotype was picked up many times. The J gene is TRBJ2-7, the V gene TRBV6-5; 11 bases line up with TRBD1. Germline CDR1 MNHEY, CDR2 SVGAGI. Germline trimming cut 5 bases from V and 4 bases from J; bases unmatched to any gene: 4. The CDR3 is 14 amino acids. CDR3 bases: TGTGCCAGCAGTAGGACAGGGGGCGGGTACGAGCAGTACTTC. It specifies CASSRTGGGYEQYF.